This entry lists 7 T cell receptor beta chains sequenced from one sample in a study of blood T cell repertoires in COVID-19. Measured with immunoSEQ multiplex PCR; TCRdb has only the in-frame clones, and not every one. The sample yields about 140,000 clones, over 80% seen once. The sample comprised PBMCs or T cells enriched from blood (not recorded which). These receptors originate from a man aged 65-85 years who had been exposed to COVID-19.

This chain links TRBV27 with TRBJ1-1; D may be TRBD1 (6 bases). The CDR3 contains 14 residues. The germline V gene has CDR1 MNHEY and CDR2 SMNVEV (reference sequence). V lost 3 bases and J lost 5, with 13 bases in between. The DNA for the CDR3 is TGTGCCAGCAGTTTTTCAGGGGCGCGGACTGAAGCTTTCTTT. Amino acids: CASSFSGARTEAFF.

In this sample, this clone turned up a few times. The V call is TRBV5-1, the J call TRBJ1-1; D not resolved. There are 15 residues in the CDR3. Germline values: CDR1 SGHRS, CDR2 YFSETQ. Trimming cost V 4 bases and J 4 bases, with 17 bases left between them. The CDR3 DNA follows: TGCGCCAGCAGCCTCGCCGGGGAAGAGGGCACTGAAGCTTTCTTT. Protein product: CASSLAGEEGTEAFF.

The rearrangement uses TRBV6-2 or TRBV6-3 and TRBJ2-7, with 8 bases that match TRBD2. The length of the CDR3 is 13 residues. Germline CDR1 and CDR2: MNHEY and SVGEGT. With V trimmed by 6 bases and J by 6 bases, 7 bases remained unmatched. The CDR3 is CASSQGLALEQYF. As DNA, the CDR3 is TGTGCCAGCAGCCAAGGACTAGCTCTCGAGCAGTACTTC.

The rearrangement links TRBV7-8 to TRBJ1-1; D perhaps matches TRBD1 (5 bases). Trimming shortened V by 1 base and J by 6 bases, and 15 bases separated the two germline ends. This CDR3 has 15 residues. Looked up from germline, CDR1 is SGHVS and CDR2 is FQNEAQ. CDR3 nucleotide sequence: TGTGCCAGCAGCTTAGTAGGGCAGGGAGGCGCTGAAGCTTTCTTT. It translates to CASSLVGQGGAEAFF.

The chain couples TRBV29-1 to TRBJ1-1, with D maybe TRBD1 (5 bases). The CDR3 extends over 12 amino acids. Germline assignment: CDR1 SQVTM and CDR2 ANQGSEA. Trimming pared 8 bases from V and 0 bases from J, leaving 10 bases between. The CDR3 sequence is CSTGGVNTEAFF. For the CDR3, the DNA is TGCAGCACTGGGGGGGTGAACACTGAAGCTTTCTTT.

The V call is TRBV19, the J call TRBJ1-4; D gene uncertain. V dropped 3 bases and J dropped 4 bases, with 3 bases sitting between them. The V gene's germline CDR1 is LNHDA and CDR2 SQIVND (reference sequence). The CDR3 covers 12 residues. This CDR3 reads CASSINNEKLFF. Here the CDR3 DNA reads TGTGCCAGTAGTATTAATAATGAAAAACTGTTTTTT.

The V call is TRBV5-1, the J call TRBJ2-2, with 9 bases that match TRBD2. Per the germline V gene, CDR1 is SGHRS and CDR2 is YFSETQ. The CDR3 totals 17 residues. Unmatched junction bases numbered 7, after V lost 0 bases and J lost 4 bases. CDR3 nucleotide sequence: TGCGCCAGCAGCTTGGGAATAGCGGGAGTACGCACCGGGGAGCTGTTTTTT. Its translation: CASSLGIAGVRTGELFF.